The T cell receptor (beta chain) under discussion was sequenced for a study of cytomegalovirus exposure and HLA in healthy donors. CDR3 size: 15 residues. Trimming pared 0 bases from V and 0 bases from J, leaving 9 bases between. CDR1 and CDR2 (germline): SGHKS, YYEKEE (reference sequence). The PCR ran on 60 Vbeta and 13 Jbeta primers. TCRdb's table, derived via immunoSEQ multiplex PCR, lists solely in-frame clones and lacks some. Of around 120,000 clones detected, more than 80% appear once; the ten largest clones hold under 3.5%. Study-level findings and limits: Across donors, sequencing depth was assumed by presence/absence analyses to be roughly uniform.

In the case of this clone: The antigen is unknown.

The chain carries TRBV5-5 and TRBJ1-1; D not resolved. This receptor was obtained from a male donor in good health and CMV-seronegative. Sequencing input: PBMCs. The CDR3 is CASSLDPNMNTEAFF. CDR3 DNA: TGTGCCAGCAGCTTGGACCCGAACATGAACACTGAAGCTTTCTTT.